These T cell receptor beta chains were read from a single sample in a study of cytomegalovirus exposure and HLA in healthy donors. TCRdb keeps only in-frame clones here, not all; method: immunoSEQ multiplex PCR. The data show around 150,000 clones, about two thirds seen once. Sequenced input: PBMCs. The receptors here all came from a man aged 35 to 55 in good health and CMV-seronegative. The CDR3 runs from the conserved cysteine through the conserved F or W. Fields, in order: J gene, V gene, clone size, D gene, CDR3 protein, CDR3 DNA. The D gene is left open where the match is weak. Size tells how often a clone was seen (once, few, many) or the class of an expanded clone, and some rows leave it out.

j_call: TRBJ2-5; v_call: TRBV4-3; clone_size: -; d_call: -; cdr3_aa: CASSQQTGKETQYF; cdr3_nt: TGCGCCAGCAGCCAACAAACAGGGAAAGAGACCCAGTACTTC
j_call: TRBJ1-1; v_call: TRBV5-1; clone_size: -; d_call: -; cdr3_aa: CASNGAPGRGNTEAFF; cdr3_nt: TGCGCCAGCAACGGGGCCCCCGGCAGGGGGAACACTGAAGCTTTCTTT
j_call: TRBJ2-1; v_call: TRBV5-1; clone_size: -; d_call: -; cdr3_aa: CASSLGTAPVYNEQFF; cdr3_nt: TGCGCCAGCAGCTTGGGGACAGCCCCAGTATACAATGAGCAGTTCTTC
j_call: TRBJ2-3; v_call: TRBV7-2; clone_size: once; d_call: TRBD2; cdr3_aa: CASSPSSGGLGTQYF; cdr3_nt: TGTGCCAGCAGCCCATCTAGCGGAGGGTTAGGTACGCAGTATTTT
j_call: TRBJ2-5; v_call: TRBV7-6; clone_size: once; d_call: TRBD1; cdr3_aa: CASSSRQGSETQYF; cdr3_nt: TGTGCCAGCAGCTCCCGACAGGGGTCGGAGACCCAGTACTTC
j_call: TRBJ1-4; v_call: TRBV18; clone_size: -; d_call: TRBD1; cdr3_aa: CASSPGTATNEKLFF; cdr3_nt: TGTGCCAGCTCACCCGGGACAGCAACTAATGAAAAACTGTTTTTT
j_call: TRBJ1-1; v_call: TRBV5-1; clone_size: -; d_call: -; cdr3_aa: CASSLVGGNTEAFF; cdr3_nt: TGCGCCAGCAGCTTGGTGGGAGGGAACACTGAAGCTTTCTTT
j_call: TRBJ1-5; v_call: TRBV28; clone_size: -; d_call: -; cdr3_aa: CASSFSSRGVGNQPQHF; cdr3_nt: TGTGCCAGCAGTTTCTCAAGTAGGGGCGTTGGTAATCAGCCCCAGCATTTT
j_call: TRBJ1-4; v_call: TRBV2; clone_size: -; d_call: TRBD1; cdr3_aa: CASSQMTGTNEKLFF; cdr3_nt: TGTGCCAGCAGTCAAATGACAGGGACTAATGAAAAACTGTTTTTT
j_call: TRBJ2-2; v_call: TRBV5-4; clone_size: few; d_call: -; cdr3_aa: CASSFGQLNTGELFF; cdr3_nt: TGTGCCAGCAGCTTTGGACAGTTAAACACCGGGGAGCTGTTTTTT
j_call: TRBJ2-1; v_call: TRBV5-1; clone_size: -; d_call: TRBD2; cdr3_aa: CASSWGAGGSYNEQFF; cdr3_nt: TGCGCCAGCAGCTGGGGGGCGGGAGGGTCCTACAATGAGCAGTTCTTC
j_call: TRBJ2-3; v_call: TRBV15; clone_size: -; d_call: -; cdr3_aa: CATSRVMGQGGDTQYF; cdr3_nt: TGTGCCACCAGCAGAGTCATGGGGCAGGGGGGAGATACGCAGTATTTT
j_call: TRBJ1-4; v_call: TRBV7-9; clone_size: few; d_call: -; cdr3_aa: CASSPQTGTNEKLFF; cdr3_nt: TGTGCCAGCAGCCCCCAGACAGGAACTAATGAAAAACTGTTTTTT
j_call: TRBJ2-3; v_call: TRBV5-8; clone_size: few; d_call: -; cdr3_aa: CASSLVADTQYF; cdr3_nt: TGTGCCAGCAGCTTGGTCGCAGATACGCAGTATTTT
j_call: TRBJ2-1; v_call: TRBV9; clone_size: few; d_call: -; cdr3_aa: CASSAGGASYNEQFF; cdr3_nt: TGTGCCAGCAGCGCAGGAGGCGCCTCCTACAATGAGCAGTTCTTC
j_call: TRBJ2-7; v_call: TRBV19; clone_size: -; d_call: TRBD1; cdr3_aa: CASSMSGGRGYEQYF; cdr3_nt: TGTGCCAGTAGTATGTCAGGGGGTCGCGGGTACGAGCAGTACTTC
j_call: TRBJ2-3; v_call: TRBV29-1; clone_size: few; d_call: -; cdr3_aa: CSVRGSPGDTQYF; cdr3_nt: TGCAGCGTCCGGGGTTCCCCCGGGGATACGCAGTATTTT
j_call: TRBJ2-7; v_call: TRBV10-3; clone_size: -; d_call: TRBD1; cdr3_aa: CAISFTGDYEQYF; cdr3_nt: TGTGCCATCAGTTTTACAGGGGACTACGAGCAGTACTTC
j_call: TRBJ2-7; v_call: TRBV2; clone_size: -; d_call: TRBD1; cdr3_aa: CASGGQGVEQYF; cdr3_nt: TGTGCCAGCGGGGGACAGGGGGTCGAGCAGTACTTC
j_call: TRBJ2-5; v_call: TRBV27; clone_size: once; d_call: -; cdr3_aa: CASSRGNKQETQYF; cdr3_nt: TGTGCCAGCAGTAGAGGGAATAAGCAAGAGACCCAGTACTTC
j_call: TRBJ1-1; v_call: TRBV4-3; clone_size: few; d_call: -; cdr3_aa: CASSQGLLNTEAFF; cdr3_nt: TGCGCCAGCAGCCAAGGACTGCTGAACACTGAAGCTTTCTTT
j_call: TRBJ1-4; v_call: TRBV5-1; clone_size: -; d_call: -; cdr3_aa: CASSWGHRAGNEKLFF; cdr3_nt: TGCGCCAGCAGTTGGGGCCACAGGGCAGGGAATGAAAAACTGTTTTTT
j_call: TRBJ2-1; v_call: TRBV6-6; clone_size: few; d_call: TRBD2; cdr3_aa: CASSYVAGGTNEQFF; cdr3_nt: TGTGCCAGCAGTTACGTAGCGGGGGGGACCAATGAGCAGTTCTTC
j_call: TRBJ2-1; v_call: TRBV10-3; clone_size: -; d_call: TRBD2; cdr3_aa: CAIYGGLAGGEQFF; cdr3_nt: TGTGCCATCTATGGGGGACTAGCGGGGGGTGAGCAGTTCTTC
j_call: TRBJ2-5; v_call: TRBV19; clone_size: -; d_call: -; cdr3_aa: CASRPNFGWQETQYF; cdr3_nt: TGTGCCAGTAGACCGAACTTCGGGTGGCAAGAGACCCAGTACTTC
j_call: TRBJ2-3; v_call: TRBV19; clone_size: -; d_call: TRBD2; cdr3_aa: CASSIWTSGSTDTQYF; cdr3_nt: TGTGCCAGTAGTATATGGACTAGCGGAAGCACAGATACGCAGTATTTT
j_call: TRBJ2-1; v_call: TRBV29-1; clone_size: few; d_call: TRBD2; cdr3_aa: CSVEGSGGPDNEQFF; cdr3_nt: TGCAGCGTTGAAGGTAGCGGGGGGCCCGACAATGAGCAGTTCTTC
j_call: TRBJ2-3; v_call: TRBV6-1; clone_size: few; d_call: -; cdr3_aa: CASSDSPARSDTQYF; cdr3_nt: TGTGCCAGCAGTGACTCCCCTGCCAGATCGGATACGCAGTATTTT
j_call: TRBJ1-2; v_call: TRBV19; clone_size: -; d_call: -; cdr3_aa: CASSIDPLGRLGYTF; cdr3_nt: TGTGCCAGTAGTATAGATCCCCTTGGCAGGTTGGGCTACACCTTC
j_call: TRBJ2-5; v_call: TRBV7-2; clone_size: -; d_call: TRBD2; cdr3_aa: CASSAWTSGGVKETQYF; cdr3_nt: TGTGCCAGCAGCGCGTGGACTAGCGGGGGGGTAAAGGAGACCCAGTACTTC
j_call: TRBJ1-1; v_call: TRBV5-6; clone_size: few; d_call: -; cdr3_aa: CASSLSGVTEAFF; cdr3_nt: TGTGCCAGCAGCTTGTCAGGGGTCACTGAAGCTTTCTTT
j_call: TRBJ1-4; v_call: TRBV11-2; clone_size: -; d_call: -; cdr3_aa: CASSLLRGDGEKLFF; cdr3_nt: TGTGCCAGCAGCCTCCTCCGGGGGGATGGTGAAAAACTGTTTTTT
j_call: TRBJ2-2; v_call: TRBV7-8; clone_size: once; d_call: -; cdr3_aa: CASSGSATGELFF; cdr3_nt: TGTGCCAGCAGCGGGAGCGCGACCGGGGAGCTGTTTTTT
j_call: TRBJ1-1; v_call: TRBV18; clone_size: few; d_call: -; cdr3_aa: CASSPRTGMNTEAFF; cdr3_nt: TGTGCCAGCTCACCACGTACAGGTATGAACACTGAAGCTTTCTTT
j_call: TRBJ1-5; v_call: TRBV6-1; clone_size: -; d_call: TRBD1; cdr3_aa: CASSEVDRYNQPQHF; cdr3_nt: TGTGCCAGCAGTGAAGTGGACAGGTACAATCAGCCCCAGCATTTT
j_call: TRBJ2-7; v_call: TRBV4-1; clone_size: few; d_call: TRBD2; cdr3_aa: CASSQGGTSGYEQYF; cdr3_nt: TGCGCCAGCAGCCAGGGTGGGACTAGCGGCTACGAGCAGTACTTC
j_call: TRBJ2-5; v_call: TRBV27; clone_size: -; d_call: -; cdr3_aa: CASSGWPGVETQYF; cdr3_nt: TGTGCCAGCAGTGGGTGGCCAGGGGTGGAGACCCAGTACTTC
j_call: TRBJ2-7; v_call: TRBV7-9; clone_size: -; d_call: -; cdr3_aa: CASSLPAGGAGLLDEQYF; cdr3_nt: TGTGCCAGCAGCTTACCCGCTGGAGGAGCGGGCCTTCTAGACGAGCAGTACTTC
j_call: TRBJ2-1; v_call: TRBV14; clone_size: -; d_call: TRBD1; cdr3_aa: CASSQRRTGGLNEQFF; cdr3_nt: TGTGCCAGCAGCCAACGTCGGACAGGGGGTTTGAATGAGCAGTTCTTC
j_call: TRBJ2-5; v_call: TRBV6-1; clone_size: once; d_call: -; cdr3_aa: CASSEVAGLVKETQYF; cdr3_nt: TGTGCCAGCAGTGAAGTCGCAGGGCTCGTGAAAGAGACCCAGTACTTC
j_call: TRBJ2-7; v_call: TRBV9; clone_size: few; d_call: -; cdr3_aa: CASSVEMASHYEQYF; cdr3_nt: TGTGCCAGCAGCGTAGAGATGGCCTCACACTACGAGCAGTACTTC
j_call: TRBJ2-1; v_call: TRBV7-2; clone_size: -; d_call: TRBD1; cdr3_aa: CASSLRQGARDEQFF; cdr3_nt: TGTGCCAGCAGCTTACGACAGGGGGCAAGAGATGAGCAGTTCTTC
j_call: TRBJ2-2; v_call: TRBV12-5; clone_size: -; d_call: -; cdr3_aa: CASGLNRHTGELFF; cdr3_nt: TGTGCTAGTGGTTTGAACAGGCACACCGGGGAGCTGTTTTTT
j_call: TRBJ2-7; v_call: TRBV5-1; clone_size: -; d_call: -; cdr3_aa: CASSFPRAPGGEQYF; cdr3_nt: TGCGCCAGCAGCTTTCCTCGCGCCCCAGGAGGCGAGCAGTACTTC
j_call: TRBJ1-6; v_call: TRBV6-5; clone_size: few; d_call: TRBD1; cdr3_aa: CASSPGTANSPLHF; cdr3_nt: TGTGCCAGCAGTCCCGGGACAGCAAATTCACCCCTCCACTTT
j_call: TRBJ2-6; v_call: TRBV6-5; clone_size: -; d_call: -; cdr3_aa: CASSYSGRGVILTF; cdr3_nt: TGTGCCAGCAGTTACTCCGGACGCGGGGTAATATTGACTTTC
j_call: TRBJ2-3; v_call: TRBV9; clone_size: -; d_call: TRBD2; cdr3_aa: CASTKAGDSTDTQYF; cdr3_nt: TGTGCCAGCACCAAAGCGGGGGACTCCACAGATACGCAGTATTTT
j_call: TRBJ2-5; v_call: TRBV10-3; clone_size: -; d_call: TRBD2; cdr3_aa: CAISGRERETQYF; cdr3_nt: TGTGCCATCAGTGGGCGGGAGCGGGAGACCCAGTACTTC
j_call: TRBJ2-1; v_call: TRBV6-1; clone_size: -; d_call: -; cdr3_aa: CASSAGLEYNEQFF; cdr3_nt: TGTGCCAGCAGTGCGGGACTTGAGTACAATGAGCAGTTCTTC
j_call: TRBJ2-7; v_call: TRBV7-2; clone_size: -; d_call: -; cdr3_aa: CASSASSTTYEQYF; cdr3_nt: TGTGCCAGCAGCGCCTCTAGTACTACCTACGAGCAGTACTTC
j_call: TRBJ2-7; v_call: TRBV9; clone_size: -; d_call: TRBD2; cdr3_aa: CASSRLGTTSYEQYF; cdr3_nt: TGTGCCAGTTCCCGGTTAGGGACTACTTCCTACGAGCAGTACTTC
j_call: TRBJ2-1; v_call: TRBV11-2; clone_size: -; d_call: TRBD2; cdr3_aa: CASSLVGGRAYNEQFF; cdr3_nt: TGTGCCAGCAGCTTAGTAGGCGGGAGGGCCTACAATGAGCAGTTCTTC
j_call: TRBJ2-2; v_call: TRBV12-5; clone_size: -; d_call: -; cdr3_aa: CASGPEQVTGELFF; cdr3_nt: TGTGCTAGTGGTCCGGAACAGGTAACCGGGGAGCTGTTTTTT
j_call: TRBJ1-1; v_call: TRBV7-5; clone_size: -; d_call: -; cdr3_aa: CVRSPGTGYTEAFF; cdr3_nt: TGTGTCAGAAGTCCCGGGACAGGATACACTGAAGCTTTCTTT
j_call: TRBJ1-1; v_call: TRBV5-1; clone_size: -; d_call: TRBD1; cdr3_aa: CASSYRDRGTEAFF; cdr3_nt: TGCGCCAGCAGCTACAGGGACAGGGGAACTGAAGCTTTCTTT